Here is one T cell receptor beta chain with its context. No antigen is known for it. The CDR3 spans 16 residues. V was shortened by 0 bases and J by 0 bases, with 9 bases between the two germline ends. Germline CDR1 and CDR2: SGHTA and FQGNSA. These data belong to a study of STAT5B mutations in CD4+ large granular lymphocyte leukemia. Some clones are missing from TCRdb's copy, which holds only in-frame ones; the method was immunoSEQ multiplex PCR. The table shows some 23,000 clones, with 74% occurring only once. Overall study results and limits: Less than 30% of private leukemic clonotypes occurred rarely in other patients' non-leukemic repertoires. Top patient clones used TRBV06 genes more often: 8/27 versus 2/35 in controls. Patient CD4-sorted repertoires stayed more clonal than healthy ones after leukemic-clone removal.

The chain links TRBV7-2 to TRBJ2-1, with no clear D. The sample taken for sequencing was CD4+ T cells from blood buffy coats. The TCR was taken from a human donor in good health. Here the CDR3 reads CASSLAPSTSYNEQFF. For the CDR3, the DNA is TGTGCCAGCAGCTTAGCGCCCTCCACCTCCTACAATGAGCAGTTCTTC.